This record concerns one T cell receptor (beta chain) sequence. What it recognizes is unknown. This sample is drawn from a study of naive and memory T cell subsets. The beta constant-region primer was an equimolar mix of two oligonucleotides covering TRBC1 and TRBC2. Ligated cDNA was amplified by four rounds of PCR with nested alpha and beta constant-region primers and SP2. A 12-nucleotide UMI and the SP2 primer were added to the cDNA 3' end by oligonucleotide ligation. One entry per CDR3 protein results from TCRdb running MiXCR on the UMI-ligation and nested PCR reads. This sample has around 100,000 distinct CDR3 sequences, with around 13% found just once. Study-wide points: In naive cells, over 90% of TCR sequences were seen only once. Possibly reflecting memory cells re-expressing CD45RA, a few larger clonotypes occurred in naive repertoires, especially CD8. In CD4 and CD8 cells, diversity dropped from naive through EMRA. Naive and memory repertoire findings lacked a ground truth for validation.

CDR1 MDHEN and CDR2 SYDVKM come from the germline V gene. The CDR3 loop spans 12 amino acids. V shed 8 bases and J shed 6 bases, with 11 bases lying between them. The source material was naive CD8+ T cells from blood. The chain uses TRBV28 and TRBJ2-1; D unclear. The TCR sequence derives from a human donor in good health. The CDR3 DNA reads TGTGCCAGCGTCCACTTGGGCAATGAGCAGTTCTTC. Its protein product is CASVHLGNEQFF.